One sample yielded the 26 T cell receptor beta chains listed below, sequenced in a study of shared clonotypes between healthy human individuals. The table came from immunoSEQ multiplex PCR; TCRdb's copy has only in-frame clones and leaves some out. The table has over a million clones, roughly 96% seen once. The sequenced material came from naive CD4+ T cells sorted from blood. The subset is: CD45RA+ positively selected. The receptors here all came from a man under 40 in good health.

The count of this clone is one. The chain uses TRBV5-1 and TRBJ2-1; 8 bases line up with TRBD1. Trimming cost V 3 bases and J 7 bases; bases outside gene matches: 12. The germline gives CDR1 SGHRS, CDR2 YFSETQ. This CDR3 has 16 amino acids. CDR3 nucleotide sequence: TGCGCCAGCAGCTCTCGGCGCCGGGACAGGTCTAATGAGCAGTTCTTC. Encoded protein: CASSSRRRDRSNEQFF.

The chain carries TRBV28 and TRBJ1-5; 7 positions match TRBD1. The CDR3 is made up of 13 amino acids. The V gene's germline CDR1 is MDHEN and CDR2 SYDVKM. The J segment lost 1 base and the V segment lost 8 bases, leaving 2 bases of the junction unmatched. This CDR3 is CASDRASNQPQHF. CDR3 DNA: TGTGCCAGCGACAGGGCGAGCAATCAGCCCCAGCATTTT.

In its sample, this clone was seen once. CDR3 in amino acids: CASSLVLDGQHRGAGELFF. As DNA, the CDR3 is TGTGCCAGCAGCTTAGTTCTGGACGGACAACACAGAGGCGCCGGGGAGCTGTTTTTT. This chain connects TRBV7-9 to TRBJ2-2, with D perhaps TRBD1 (5 bases). Trimming removed 1 base from V and 6 bases from J, with 24 bases in between. The CDR3 extends over 19 amino acids. Germline V CDR1 and CDR2: SEHNR, FQNEAQ (reference sequence).

DNA of the CDR3: TGTGCCTGGAGTGTACCCCCTTTTGGCAGGGGCGGCACTGAAGCTTTCTTT. Amino acids: CAWSVPPFGRGGTEAFF. The rearrangement joins TRBV30 to TRBJ1-1; D perhaps matches TRBD1 (6 bases). Germline CDR1 and CDR2: GTSNPN and SVGIG (reference sequence). This CDR3 has 17 residues. V lost 0 bases to trimming and J lost 4 bases, with 21 bases between them.

CDR3 DNA: TGCGCCAGCAGCTTGGGAGACAGGTGGGGCACTGAAGCTTTCTTT. As protein: CASSLGDRWGTEAFF. V gene TRBV5-1 combines with J gene TRBJ1-1; D might be TRBD1 (6 bases). Germline V lookup: CDR1 SGHRS, CDR2 YFSETQ. With 0 bases removed from V and 4 bases from J, the gap between germline ends came to 13 bases. The CDR3 has 15 residues. Using reference TRBV5-1 and TRBJ1-1 for the parts outside the CDR3, the full variable domain is KAGVTQTPRYLIKTRGQQVTLSCSPISGHRSVSWYQQTPGQGLQFLFEYFSETQRNKGNFPGRFSGRQFSNSRSEMNVSTLELGDSALYLCASSLGDRWGTEAFFGQGTRLTVV.

The chain recombines TRBV28 with TRBJ1-4; no clear D. CDR1 is MDHEN, CDR2 SYDVKM, per germline. The length of the CDR3 is 17 residues. The V end lost 4 bases, the J end lost 0 bases, and 15 bases lay between the germline ends. The DNA for the CDR3 is TGTGCCAGCAGTTCCCACCCACAGAGGGCAACTAATGAAAAACTGTTTTTT. Translating it yields CASSSHPQRATNEKLFF.

Comments on this clone: At the DNA level, this CDR3 is encoded by other sequences in the same sample as well. The J gene is TRBJ2-7, the V gene TRBV2; D gene uncertain. CDR3 length: 10 amino acids. V dropped 5 bases and J dropped 3 bases, with 2 bases sitting between them. Germline loops: CDR1 SNHLY, CDR2 FYNNEI. The CDR3: CASSIYEQYF. Written as DNA, the CDR3 is TGTGCCAGCAGTATCTACGAGCAGTACTTC.

The chain couples TRBV19 to TRBJ1-2; D unresolved. This CDR3 contains 13 residues. V lost 6 bases, J lost 0 bases, and 8 bases lay in between. Per the germline V gene, CDR1 is LNHDA and CDR2 is SQIVND (reference sequence). CDR3 in amino acids: CASRPPANYGYTF. Here the CDR3 DNA reads TGTGCCAGTAGGCCCCCAGCTAACTATGGCTACACCTTC.

CDR3 sequence: CASSVGTGSGNTIYF. CDR3 nucleotide sequence: TGTGCCAGCAGCGTAGGGACAGGGTCTGGAAACACCATATATTTT. This chain connects TRBV9 to TRBJ1-3, with 8 positions matching TRBD1. V shed 0 bases, J shed 1 base, and the junction held 0 bases outside the gene matches. This CDR3 contains 15 residues. Germline V gene data show CDR1 as SGDLS and CDR2 as YYNGEE.

The V gene is TRBV2, the J gene TRBJ2-7; D call uncertain. CDR3 length: 12 residues. V dropped 6 bases and J dropped 4 bases, with 10 bases sitting between them. Germline lookup yields CDR1 SNHLY and CDR2 FYNNEI. CDR3 nucleotide sequence: TGTGCCAGCAGGCTAGTTCTGTACGAGCAGTACTTC. Translation: CASRLVLYEQYF.

This clone appeared once. The gene calls are TRBV27 and TRBJ2-7; the D gene is possibly TRBD2 (5 bases). CDR1 MNHEY and CDR2 SMNVEV come from the germline V gene (reference sequence). Trimming shortened V by 3 bases and J by 0 bases, and 9 bases separated the two germline ends. CDR3 length: 14 residues. The DNA of the CDR3 is TGTGCCAGCAGTTTTAGCGACGGCTCCTACGAGCAGTACTTC. This sequence encodes CASSFSDGSYEQYF.

CDR3 in DNA: TGTGCCAGTAGTCTGGGAAAAGCTTTCCTCCATCAGCCCCAGCATTTT. It yields the protein CASSLGKAFLHQPQHF. The chain recombines TRBV19 with TRBJ1-5; D not certain. Germline V CDR1 and CDR2: LNHDA, SQIVND (reference sequence). This CDR3 has 16 amino acids. V was pared by 5 bases and J by 5 bases, with 19 bases between.

The chain has TRBV7-2 and TRBJ1-5; 9 bases are a match to TRBD1. In germline, CDR1 is SGHTA, CDR2 FQGNSA. V dropped 4 bases and J dropped 4; count of bases not matched to a gene: 5. The CDR3 sequence is 15 residues long. In nucleotides, the CDR3 is TGTGCCAGCAGCTGGGACAGGGAAGGGAATCAGCCCCAGCATTTT. This translates into CASSWDREGNQPQHF. Drawing the rest from reference TRBV7-2 and TRBJ1-5, the complete variable domain is GAGVSQSPSNKVTEKGKDVELRCDPISGHTALYWYRQSLGQGLEFLIYFQGNSAPDKSGLPSDRFSAERTGGSVSTLTIQRTQQEDSAVYLCASSWDREGNQPQHFGDGTRLSIL.

The rearrangement joins TRBV6-6 to TRBJ1-1; 8 bases are shared with TRBD1. This CDR3 region has 15 residues. Germline V lookup: CDR1 MNHNY, CDR2 SVGAGI (reference sequence). V was pared by 6 bases and J by 0 bases, with 6 bases of the junction left unmatched. CDR3 in DNA: TGTGCCAGCAGCAGACAGGGGTTGGTGAACACTGAAGCTTTCTTT. Protein product: CASSRQGLVNTEAFF.

V and J are TRBV19 and TRBJ2-7; D perhaps matches TRBD1 (5 bases). The CDR3 has 12 amino acids. V gave up 6 bases and J gave up 0 bases, with 6 bases separating them. Germline loops: CDR1 LNHDA, CDR2 SQIVND (reference sequence). In DNA, the CDR3 is TGTGCCAGTAGCGACAGCTCCTACGAGCAGTACTTC. It encodes CASSDSSYEQYF.

V is TRBV7-2 and J is TRBJ2-3; possibly TRBD1 or TRBD2 for D (5 bases each). Germline V gene lookup returns CDR1 SGHTA and CDR2 FQGNSA. The CDR3 runs 12 residues. The V gene lost 3 bases and the J gene lost 14 bases, with 15 bases spanning the gap. Here the CDR3 reads CASSFRETGAYF. CDR3 sequence (DNA): TGTGCCAGCAGCTTTAGGGAGACCGGGGCGTATTTT.

This rearrangement joins TRBV2 to TRBJ2-3; perhaps D is TRBD1 or TRBD2 (5 bases each). CDR3 length: 14 amino acids. Trimming took off 11 bases at V and 2 bases at J, with 17 bases between the two ends. CDR1 is SNHLY, CDR2 FYNNEI, per germline. The CDR3 bases are TGTGCCGAGGGCCGCTGGGACCCCACAGATACGCAGTATTTT. Translating it yields CAEGRWDPTDTQYF.

The V call is TRBV25-1, the J call TRBJ1-1; D might be TRBD1 (5 bases). The CDR3 loop spans 12 amino acids. Trimming removed 7 bases from V and 4 bases from J, with 10 bases in between. CDR1 and CDR2 (germline): MGHDK, SYGVNS. The DNA for the CDR3 is TGTGCCAGCATACACGGGGGCACTGAAGCTTTCTTT. Encoded protein: CASIHGGTEAFF. Supplemented by reference TRBV25-1 and TRBJ1-1, the full variable domain reads EADIYQTPRYLVIGTGKKITLECSQTMGHDKMYWYQQDPGMELHLIHYSYGVNSTEKGDLSSESTVSRIRTEHFPLTLESARPSHTSQYLCASIHGGTEAFFGQGTRLTVV.

J is TRBJ1-5 and V is TRBV6-1; TRBD1 matches at 9 bases. The CDR3 is 15 amino acids. Germline CDR1 and CDR2: MNHNS and SASEGT. J lost 1 base, V lost 4 bases, and 2 bases had no gene match. The CDR3 sequence is CASSATGGSNQPQHF. The CDR3 DNA is TGTGCCAGCAGTGCGACAGGGGGGAGCAATCAGCCCCAGCATTTT.

The rearrangement links TRBV13 to TRBJ2-1, with 11 nucleotides matching TRBD2. V lost 5 bases to trimming and J lost 5 bases; unmatched junction nucleotides: 5. The germline CDR1 and CDR2 sequences are PRHDT and FYEKMQ (reference sequence). This CDR3 has 15 amino acids. DNA for the CDR3: TGTGCCAGCAGCCCAGGGACTAGCGGCAACAATGAGCAGTTCTTC. Translating it yields CASSPGTSGNNEQFF.

The rearrangement uses TRBV5-1 and TRBJ2-3; D is uncertain. The V end was cut by 4 bases, the J end by 0 bases, with 9 bases between. This CDR3 region has 14 residues. CDR1 and CDR2 from the germline V gene are SGHRS and YFSETQ. CDR3 DNA: TGCGCCAGCAGCCAGGAAACTAGCACAGATACGCAGTATTTT. It encodes CASSQETSTDTQYF. Full variable domain (outside the CDR3, taken from reference TRBV5-1 and TRBJ2-3): KAGVTQTPRYLIKTRGQQVTLSCSPISGHRSVSWYQQTPGQGLQFLFEYFSETQRNKGNFPGRFSGRQFSNSRSEMNVSTLELGDSALYLCASSQETSTDTQYFGPGTRLTVL.

In its sample, this clone was seen once. The rearrangement links TRBV19 to TRBJ2-4, with TRBD2 as a possible D gene (5 bases). Germline assignment: CDR1 LNHDA and CDR2 SQIVND (reference sequence). The CDR3 contains 14 residues. V was cut by 6 bases and J by 0 bases, with 9 bases left in between. CDR3 amino acids: CASRGALAKNIQYF. CDR3 nucleotides: TGTGCCAGTAGGGGAGCCCTAGCCAAAAACATTCAGTACTTC.

This sequence joins TRBV7-2 and TRBJ2-5, with D hard to call. V dropped 2 bases and J dropped 2 bases, with 9 bases sitting between them. CDR1 SGHTA and CDR2 FQGNSA come from the germline V gene. The CDR3 extends over 14 amino acids. CDR3 in DNA: TGTGCCAGCAGCTTAACCCGGGCACAAGAGACCCAGTACTTC. Protein: CASSLTRAQETQYF.

Remarks on this clone: The identical CDR3 is also encoded by other nucleotide sequences in the sample. The CDR3 here is CASSATVNTGELFF. The CDR3 bases are TGTGCCAGCAGTGCGACAGTAAACACCGGGGAGCTGTTTTTT. This chain uses TRBV2 with TRBJ2-2, with D perhaps matching TRBD1 (5 bases). The CDR3 totals 14 residues. Germline V CDR1 and CDR2: SNHLY, FYNNEI. The V end was cut by 4 bases, the J end by 2 bases, with 8 bases between.

DNA for the CDR3: TGTGCCAGCACTATTAGGGGACTAGCTTCCTACGAGCAGTACTTC. Its translation: CASTIRGLASYEQYF. This chain connects TRBV6-5 to TRBJ2-7, with TRBD2 identical over 9 bases. V was pared by 7 bases and J by 1 base, with 8 bases of the junction left unmatched. In germline, CDR1 is MNHEY, CDR2 SVGAGI. The CDR3 is 15 amino acids.

The rearrangement joins TRBV4-1 to TRBJ2-1; 11 positions agree with TRBD2. Germline V CDR1 and CDR2: MGHRA, YSYEKL. V gave up 2 bases and J gave up 7 bases; unmatched junction bases: 4. The CDR3 extends over 15 amino acids. CDR3 DNA sequence: TGCGCCAGCAGCCAACTAGCGGGAGGTGTGAATGAGCAGTTCTTC. Residues: CASSQLAGGVNEQFF.